What follows are 10 T cell receptor beta chains derived from one specimen sequenced in a study of blood T cell repertoires in COVID-19. Data came from immunoSEQ multiplex PCR; TCRdb stores just in-frame clones and leaves some out. The table lists about 280,000 clones, around 90% of them singletons. The sample taken for sequencing was peripheral blood. These TCRs come from a man aged 18-30 years with active or convalescent COVID-19.

This chain joins TRBV21-1 and TRBJ1-2; the DNA was not compared with TRBD1, the D call given in the table. TRBV21-1 is marked as a pseudogene. CDR3 length: 16 amino acids. The CDR3 spells CASTPRGDRECYGYTF. CDR3 nucleotides: TGTGCCAGCACCCCGAGGGGGGACAGGGAATGCTATGGCTACACCTTC.

This chain connects TRBV12-5 to TRBJ1-2, with a tentative D call TRBD1 (6 bases). V was clipped by 5 bases and J by 5 bases, with 24 bases between them. The germline V gene has CDR1 LGHNT and CDR2 FRNRAP. This CDR3 has 17 residues. The CDR3 is CASGEDKQGKGVYGYTF. In DNA form, the CDR3 reads TGTGCTAGTGGTGAGGATAAACAGGGTAAGGGGGTATATGGCTACACCTTC.

The genes are TRBV19 and TRBJ2-1; TRBD2 is a possible D gene (6 bases). This CDR3 is built from 14 residues. V lost 3 bases and J 1 base, leaving 7 bases between the germline ends. Germline V gene sequence: CDR1 LNHDA, CDR2 SQIVND (reference sequence). The CDR3 DNA sequence: TGTGCCAGTAGTATGGGGGGATCCTACAATGAGCAGTTCTTC. Translation gives CASSMGGSYNEQFF. The full variable domain, completed using reference TRBV19 and TRBJ2-1, is DGGITQSPKYLFRKEGQNVTLSCEQNLNHDAMYWYRQDPGQGLRLIYYSQIVNDFQKGDIAEGYSVSREKKESFPLTVTSAQKNPTAFYLCASSMGGSYNEQFFGPGTRLTVL.

This chain links TRBV11-2 with TRBJ1-4, with D possibly TRBD1 on 6 matching bases. The germline V and J ends were trimmed by 3 bases and 7 bases, with 15 bases remaining between them. The CDR3 has 15 residues. Germline CDR1 SGHAT, CDR2 FQNNGV. CDR3 bases: TGTGCCAGCAGCTTCCGGGGGGGCGGCCGTGAAAAACTGTTTTTT. This encodes CASSFRGGGREKLFF.

The rearrangement uses TRBV9 and TRBJ1-5; 8 nucleotides align to TRBD1. The CDR3 totals 16 residues. The germline gives CDR1 SGDLS, CDR2 YYNGEE. Trimming removed 3 bases from V and 0 bases from J; junction bases left unmatched: 5. CDR3 DNA: TGTGCCAGCAGCGCCGGGACAGGCGATAGCAATCAGCCCCAGCATTTT. Translating gives CASSAGTGDSNQPQHF.

The rearrangement links TRBV29-1 to TRBJ1-2; 9 bases are a match to TRBD1. CDR1 and CDR2 (germline): SQVTM, ANQGSEA. The CDR3 loop spans 12 amino acids. The J segment lost 10 bases and the V segment lost 8 bases, leaving 11 bases of the junction unmatched. CDR3 coding DNA: TGCAGCCTAGGGGTACAGGGGGCCGACTACACCTTC. Translated, it gives CSLGVQGADYTF.

The V gene is TRBV5-1, the J gene TRBJ2-3; a weak D match, TRBD2 (5 bases). The CDR3 has 18 amino acids. Germline CDR1 SGHRS, CDR2 YFSETQ. V was trimmed by 4 bases and J by 2 bases, leaving 23 bases between them. The CDR3 reads CASSPRTGANFNTDTQYF. The CDR3 nucleotides read TGCGCCAGCAGCCCTAGGACTGGCGCAAATTTCAACACAGATACGCAGTATTTT.

CDR3 DNA sequence: TGCGCCAGCAGCCGAGTCCGGGACACCGGGGAGCTGTTTTTT. Protein product: CASSRVRDTGELFF. This chain links TRBV4-3 with TRBJ2-2; no definite D call. V lost 4 bases, J lost 3 bases, and 9 bases lay in between. The CDR3 extends over 14 amino acids. The V gene's germline CDR1 is LGHNA and CDR2 YSLEER.

This chain connects TRBV9 to TRBJ2-1, with unresolved D. Germline-derived CDR1 and CDR2 are SGDLS and YYNGEE. This CDR3 spans 15 amino acids. With 0 bases removed from V and 1 base from J, the gap between germline ends came to 8 bases. This CDR3 reads CASSVVPVSYNEQFF. The CDR3 nucleotides are TGTGCCAGCAGCGTAGTCCCTGTATCCTACAATGAGCAGTTCTTC.

This clone was seen once. Here the CDR3 reads CASSFGSIRSQGALAKNIQYF. CDR3 coding DNA: TGTGCCAGCAGCTTCGGATCGATTAGGTCACAGGGGGCACTAGCCAAAAACATTCAGTACTTC. The chain combines TRBV7-6 with TRBJ2-4; 9 bases line up with TRBD1. The length of the CDR3 is 21 residues. The V gene's germline CDR1 is SGHVS and CDR2 FNYEAQ. Trimming took 3 bases from V and 0 from J; bases not matched to a gene: 18.